The subject of this entry is one TCR beta chain. Repertoires were generated with immunoSEQ multiplex PCR, while TCRdb's copy carries only in-frame clones and drops some. Among about 380,000 clones listed, 90% to 98% were seen once. This sample stems from a study of shared clonotypes between healthy human individuals. Germline-derived CDR1 and CDR2 are MNHEY and SMNVEV (reference sequence). The V end lost 1 base, the J end lost 3 bases, and 11 bases lay between the germline ends. This CDR3 region has 15 residues. Sequencing used memory CD8+ T cells sorted from blood. Specified subset: CD45RO+ cells pooled with CCR7-negative TemRA cells. The chain couples TRBV27 to TRBJ2-3; weak D call: TRBD2 (6 bases). The TCR sequence derives from a man aged 30 to 45 in good health. CDR3 sequence reads: CASSLLGGMTDTQYF. The CDR3, as DNA: TGTGCCAGCAGTTTATTGGGGGGTATGACAGATACGCAGTATTTT.